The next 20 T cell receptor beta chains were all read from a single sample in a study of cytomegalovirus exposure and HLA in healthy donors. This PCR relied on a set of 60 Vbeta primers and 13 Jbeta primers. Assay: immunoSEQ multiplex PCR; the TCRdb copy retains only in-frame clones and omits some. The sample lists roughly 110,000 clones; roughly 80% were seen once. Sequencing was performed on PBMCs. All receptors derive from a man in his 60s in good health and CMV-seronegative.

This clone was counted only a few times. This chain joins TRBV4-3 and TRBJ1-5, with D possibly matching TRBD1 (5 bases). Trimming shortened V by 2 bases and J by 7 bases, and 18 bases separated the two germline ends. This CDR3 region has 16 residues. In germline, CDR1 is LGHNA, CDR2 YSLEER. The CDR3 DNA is TGCGCCAGCAGCCAACGCCTTGGCGGGGCGGACCAGCCCCAGCATTTT. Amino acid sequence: CASSQRLGGADQPQHF.

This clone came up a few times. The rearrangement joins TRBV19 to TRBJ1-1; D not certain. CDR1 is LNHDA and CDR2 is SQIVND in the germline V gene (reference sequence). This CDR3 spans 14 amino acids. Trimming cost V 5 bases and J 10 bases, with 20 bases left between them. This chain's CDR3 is CASSSGRPTLGAFF. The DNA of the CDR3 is TGTGCCAGTAGTTCCGGGAGGCCCACCCTAGGAGCTTTCTTT.

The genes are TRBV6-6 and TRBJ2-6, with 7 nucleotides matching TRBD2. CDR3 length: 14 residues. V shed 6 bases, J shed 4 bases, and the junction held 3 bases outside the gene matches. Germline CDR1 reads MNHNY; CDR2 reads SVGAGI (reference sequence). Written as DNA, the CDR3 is TGTGCCAGCAGGGGAGGGAAAGGGGCCAACGTCCTGACTTTC. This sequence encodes CASRGGKGANVLTF.

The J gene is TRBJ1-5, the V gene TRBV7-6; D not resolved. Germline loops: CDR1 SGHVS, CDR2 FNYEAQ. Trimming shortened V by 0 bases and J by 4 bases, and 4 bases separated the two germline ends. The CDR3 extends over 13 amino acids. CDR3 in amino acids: CASSLAQNQPQHF. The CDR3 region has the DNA TGTGCCAGCAGCTTAGCGCAGAATCAGCCCCAGCATTTT.

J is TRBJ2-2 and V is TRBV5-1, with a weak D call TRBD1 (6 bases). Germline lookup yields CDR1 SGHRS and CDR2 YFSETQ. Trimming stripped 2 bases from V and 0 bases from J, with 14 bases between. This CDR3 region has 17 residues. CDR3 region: CASSLSRGFANTGELFF. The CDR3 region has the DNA TGCGCCAGCAGCTTAAGTAGGGGGTTTGCGAACACCGGGGAGCTGTTTTTT.

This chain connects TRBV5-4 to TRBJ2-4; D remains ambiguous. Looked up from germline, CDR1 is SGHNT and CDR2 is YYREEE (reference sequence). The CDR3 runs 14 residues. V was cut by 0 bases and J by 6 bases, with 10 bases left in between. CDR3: CASSLAGSRNIQYF. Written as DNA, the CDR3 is TGTGCCAGCAGCTTGGCCGGGTCCCGAAACATTCAGTACTTC.

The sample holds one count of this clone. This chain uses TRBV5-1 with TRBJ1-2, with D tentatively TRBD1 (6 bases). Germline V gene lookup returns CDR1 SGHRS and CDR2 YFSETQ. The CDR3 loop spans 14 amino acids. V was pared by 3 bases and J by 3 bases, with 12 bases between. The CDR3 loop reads CASSSGDWDYGYTF. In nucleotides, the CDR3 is TGCGCCAGCAGCTCAGGGGATTGGGACTATGGCTACACCTTC.

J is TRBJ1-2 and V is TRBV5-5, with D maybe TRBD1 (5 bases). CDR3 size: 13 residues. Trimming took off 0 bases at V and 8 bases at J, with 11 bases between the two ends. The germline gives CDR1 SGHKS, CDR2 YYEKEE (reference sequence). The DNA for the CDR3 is TGTGCCAGCAGCTTGGAAAGGGGCCGGGGCTACACCTTC. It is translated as CASSLERGRGYTF.

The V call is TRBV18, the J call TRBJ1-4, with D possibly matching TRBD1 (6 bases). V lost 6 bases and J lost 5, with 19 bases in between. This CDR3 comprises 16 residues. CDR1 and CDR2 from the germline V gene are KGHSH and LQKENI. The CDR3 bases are TGTGCCAGCTCGCGTCGCTGGACAGCCCAAAATGAAAAACTGTTTTTT. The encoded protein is CASSRRWTAQNEKLFF.

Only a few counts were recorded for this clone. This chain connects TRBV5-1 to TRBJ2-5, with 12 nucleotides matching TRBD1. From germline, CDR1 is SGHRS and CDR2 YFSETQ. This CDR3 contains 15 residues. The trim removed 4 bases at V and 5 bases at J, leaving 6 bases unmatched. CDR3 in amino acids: CASSPGTGGEETQYF. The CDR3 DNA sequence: TGCGCCAGCAGCCCAGGGACAGGGGGCGAGGAGACCCAGTACTTC.

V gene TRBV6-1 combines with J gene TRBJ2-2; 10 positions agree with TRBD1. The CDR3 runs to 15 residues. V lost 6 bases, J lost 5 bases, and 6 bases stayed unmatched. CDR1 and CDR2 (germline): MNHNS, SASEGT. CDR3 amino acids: CASSPWDRGTGELFF. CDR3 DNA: TGTGCCAGCAGCCCCTGGGACAGGGGTACCGGGGAGCTGTTTTTT.

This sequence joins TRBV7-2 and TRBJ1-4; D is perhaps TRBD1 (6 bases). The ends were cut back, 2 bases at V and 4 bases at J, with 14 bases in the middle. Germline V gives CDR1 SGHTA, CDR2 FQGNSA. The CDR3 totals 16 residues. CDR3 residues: CASSLYPGQSNEKLFF. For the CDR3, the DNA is TGTGCCAGCAGCTTATACCCGGGACAAAGTAATGAAAAACTGTTTTTT. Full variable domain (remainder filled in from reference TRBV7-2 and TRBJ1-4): GAGVSQSPSNKVTEKGKDVELRCDPISGHTALYWYRQSLGQGLEFLIYFQGNSAPDKSGLPSDRFSAERTGGSVSTLTIQRTQQEDSAVYLCASSLYPGQSNEKLFFGSGTQLSVL.

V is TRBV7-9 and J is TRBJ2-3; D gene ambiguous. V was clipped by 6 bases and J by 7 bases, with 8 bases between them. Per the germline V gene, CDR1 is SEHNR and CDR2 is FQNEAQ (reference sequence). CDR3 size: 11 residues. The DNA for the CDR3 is TGTGCCAGCAGAGCTATGAATACGCAGTATTTT. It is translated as CASRAMNTQYF.

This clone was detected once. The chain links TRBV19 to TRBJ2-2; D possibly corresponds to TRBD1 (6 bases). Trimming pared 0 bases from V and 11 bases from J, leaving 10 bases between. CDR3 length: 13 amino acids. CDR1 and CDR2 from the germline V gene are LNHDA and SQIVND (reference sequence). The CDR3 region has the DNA TGTGCCAGTAGTATAGACTACAGGGTAGAGCTGTTTTTT. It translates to CASSIDYRVELFF.

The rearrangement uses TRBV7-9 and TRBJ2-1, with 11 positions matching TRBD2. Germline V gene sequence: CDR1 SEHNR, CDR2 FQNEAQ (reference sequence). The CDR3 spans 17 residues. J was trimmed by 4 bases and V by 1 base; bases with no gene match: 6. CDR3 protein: CASSLGRTSGGYNEQFF. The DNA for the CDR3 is TGTGCCAGCAGCTTAGGAAGAACTAGCGGGGGATACAATGAGCAGTTCTTC.

The CDR3 DNA sequence: TGTGCCAGCATACCCGGCTTCCCAGGGGACACTGAAGCTTTCTTT. Translated: CASIPGFPGDTEAFF. The gene calls are TRBV6-1 and TRBJ1-1, with D perhaps matching TRBD1 (6 bases). The germline CDR1 and CDR2 sequences are MNHNS and SASEGT. V dropped 7 bases and J dropped 3 bases, with 18 bases sitting between them. The CDR3 is made up of 15 amino acids.

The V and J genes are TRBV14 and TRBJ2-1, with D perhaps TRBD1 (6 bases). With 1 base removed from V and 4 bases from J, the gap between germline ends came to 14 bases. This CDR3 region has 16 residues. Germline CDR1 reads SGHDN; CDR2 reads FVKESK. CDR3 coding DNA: TGTGCCAGCAGCCAAGGCCTCCTGACAGGATACAATGAGCAGTTCTTC. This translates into CASSQGLLTGYNEQFF.

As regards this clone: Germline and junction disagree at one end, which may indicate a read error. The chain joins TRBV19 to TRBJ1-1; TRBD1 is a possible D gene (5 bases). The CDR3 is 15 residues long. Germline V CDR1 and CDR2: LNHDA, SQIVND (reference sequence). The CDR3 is CASSIREGRGAEAFF. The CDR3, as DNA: TGTGCCAGCAGTATACGGGAGGGAAGGGGCGCTGAAGCTTTCTTT.

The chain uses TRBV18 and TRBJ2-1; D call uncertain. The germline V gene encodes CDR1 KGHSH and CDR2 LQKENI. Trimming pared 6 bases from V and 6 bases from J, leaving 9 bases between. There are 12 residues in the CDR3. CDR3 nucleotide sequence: TGTGCCAGCTCGCCCTACAGCAATGAGCAGTTCTTC. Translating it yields CASSPYSNEQFF.

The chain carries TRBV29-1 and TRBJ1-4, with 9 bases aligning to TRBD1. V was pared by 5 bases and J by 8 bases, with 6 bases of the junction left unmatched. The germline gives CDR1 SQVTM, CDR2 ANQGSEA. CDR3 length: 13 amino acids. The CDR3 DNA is TGCAGCGTTAAAAGACAGGGGGGAGAAAAACTGTTTTTT. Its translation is CSVKRQGGEKLFF. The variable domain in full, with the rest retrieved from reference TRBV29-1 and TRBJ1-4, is SAVISQKPSRDICQRGTSLTIQCQVDSQVTMMFWYRQQPGQSLTLIATANQGSEATYESGFVIDKFPISRPNLTFSTLTVSNMSPEDSSIYLCSVKRQGGEKLFFGSGTQLSVL.